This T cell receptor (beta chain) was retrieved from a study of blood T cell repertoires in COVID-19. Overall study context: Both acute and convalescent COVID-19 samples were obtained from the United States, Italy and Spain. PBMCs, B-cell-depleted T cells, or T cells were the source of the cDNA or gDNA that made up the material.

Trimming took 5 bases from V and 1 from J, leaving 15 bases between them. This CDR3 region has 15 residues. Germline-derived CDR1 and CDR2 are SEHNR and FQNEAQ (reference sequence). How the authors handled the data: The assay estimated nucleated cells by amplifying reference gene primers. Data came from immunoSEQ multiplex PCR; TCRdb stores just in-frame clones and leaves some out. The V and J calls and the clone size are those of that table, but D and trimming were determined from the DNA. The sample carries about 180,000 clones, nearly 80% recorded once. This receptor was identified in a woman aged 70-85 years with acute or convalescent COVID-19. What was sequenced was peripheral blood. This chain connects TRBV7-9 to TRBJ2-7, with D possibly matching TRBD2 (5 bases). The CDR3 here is CASSPLGGLSYEQYF. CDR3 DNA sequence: TGTGCCAGCAGCCCGCTTGGCGGGCTTTCCTACGAGCAGTACTTC.